What follows are 13 T cell receptor beta chains derived from one specimen sequenced in a study of breast tumors, draining lymph nodes, adjacent tissues (dated by TCRdb to about 2016). The axillary draining lymph nodes of breast cancer patients were the source of the lymph node samples. Library prep was done by multiplex PCR. Instrument on record: Illumina HiSeq 2000. TCRdb took the public reads, trimmed them with fastp at Q25, ran MiXCR for clone calling and kept in-frame beta chains. All rows with the same CDR3 protein become a single entry with the most common DNA and genes. The sample table holds 150,000 to 250,000 distinct CDR3 sequences, of which around 29% were seen once. The ten biggest clones cover 4% to 4.5% of the sample. Material for sequencing was axillary lymph node tissue. The source is a female donor with breast cancer. Some clones in this sample may be carry-over from other donors' samples.

This clonotype was picked up many times. The V gene is TRBV19, the J gene TRBJ2-7; 10 nucleotides agree with TRBD2. Germline trimming cut 6 bases from V and 9 bases from J; bases unmatched to any gene: 8. Per the germline V gene, CDR1 is LNHDA and CDR2 is SQIVND (reference sequence). CDR3 size: 13 residues. The CDR3 loop is CASSPGTSVGQYF. The CDR3 DNA follows: TGTGCCAGTAGCCCCGGGACTAGCGTTGGGCAGTACTTC.

This clonotype was detected many times. J is TRBJ2-5 and V is TRBV19; the match to TRBD1 covers 9 bases. CDR1 and CDR2 from the germline V gene are LNHDA and SQIVND (reference sequence). This CDR3 contains 16 residues. Trimming at V came to 4 bases and at J to 2 bases, leaving 8 bases not matched to a gene. The CDR3 bases are TGTGCCAGTAGTAAGCAAGGGACAGGGCTTCAAGAGACCCAGTACTTC. Amino acids: CASSKQGTGLQETQYF.

The chain links TRBV19 to TRBJ2-3; D unclear. V lost 8 bases to trimming and J lost 6 bases, with 15 bases between them. Germline values: CDR1 LNHDA, CDR2 SQIVND (reference sequence). The CDR3 runs 13 residues. The CDR3 protein is CASRSPGADTQYF. CDR3 nucleotide sequence: TGTGCCAGTCGGAGCCCCGGTGCGGATACGCAGTATTTT.

This clonotype appeared a few times. The rearrangement links TRBV6-1 to TRBJ2-7; tentative D call: TRBD1 (6 bases). Germline-derived CDR1 and CDR2 are MNHNS and SASEGT. CDR3 size: 15 residues. Trimming pared 5 bases from V and 2 bases from J, leaving 16 bases between. CDR3 residues: CASSLVPQGTYEQYF. The CDR3 DNA sequence: TGTGCCAGCAGTCTGGTCCCACAGGGTACCTACGAGCAGTACTTC.

V gene TRBV5-6 combines with J gene TRBJ2-3; 12 bases line up with TRBD2. The CDR3 runs to 18 residues. Germline CDR1 and CDR2: SGHDT and YYEEEE. The ends lost 4 bases at V and 2 bases at J; junction bases unmatched: 11. The CDR3: CASSLIGTSGGITDTQYF. CDR3 nucleotides: TGTGCCAGCAGCCTTATTGGAACTAGCGGGGGGATCACAGATACGCAGTATTTT.

This clonotype was recorded at least ten times. The V gene is TRBV19, the J gene TRBJ1-5; the match to TRBD1 covers 9 bases. Trimming removed 3 bases from V and 4 bases from J; junction bases left unmatched: 7. In germline, CDR1 is LNHDA, CDR2 SQIVND (reference sequence). The CDR3 is made up of 16 amino acids. CDR3 protein: CASSIVDRGGNQPQHF. CDR3 in DNA: TGTGCCAGTAGTATCGTGGACAGGGGAGGGAATCAGCCCCAGCATTTT.

The chain joins TRBV5-1 to TRBJ1-1, with TRBD1 matching over 7 bases. This CDR3 contains 15 residues. V gave up 3 bases and J gave up 11 bases; unmatched junction bases: 16. CDR1 SGHRS and CDR2 YFSETQ come from the germline V gene. This CDR3 reads CASSSEGGVLLRAFF. The DNA of the CDR3 is TGCGCCAGCAGCTCTGAAGGGGGCGTGTTGCTCCGGGCTTTCTTT.

The sample holds many counts of this clonotype. The chain has TRBV15 and TRBJ1-2; D may be TRBD1 (5 bases). V was trimmed by 1 base and J by 2 bases, leaving 11 bases between them. This CDR3 is 15 amino acids long. Germline V gene data show CDR1 as LNHNV and CDR2 as YYDKDF (reference sequence). In DNA, the CDR3 is TGTGCCACCAGCAGAGGAGGGACTTCCAACTATGGCTACACCTTC. Amino acids: CATSRGGTSNYGYTF.

Regarding this clonotype: The missing conserved phenylalanine or tryptophan at the end of this CDR3 makes a read error likely. It is unclear where the CDR3 begins or ends on the DNA, so no DNA is shown, and the CDR3 is as TCRdb lists it. The genes are TRBV6-5 and TRBJ1-2; the table's D call TRBD1 went unverified against the DNA. In germline, CDR1 is MNHEY, CDR2 SVGAGI. The CDR3 spans 11 residues, counting both ends. The CDR3 sequence: CASSNRQGQTY.

J is TRBJ2-7 and V is TRBV6-5; D assignment may be TRBD1 or TRBD2 (6 bases each). In germline, CDR1 is MNHEY, CDR2 SVGAGI. The CDR3 is made up of 14 amino acids. The germline V and J ends were trimmed by 0 bases and 5 bases, with 11 bases remaining between them. In nucleotides, the CDR3 is TGTGCCAGCAGTTACTCAGGGGGGATGAACGAGCAGTACTTC. Its translation is CASSYSGGMNEQYF.

A few counts support this clonotype. This may arise from a read error, as a much more abundant clone is one base away. The J gene is TRBJ2-2, the V gene TRBV6-4; D gene uncertain. The CDR3 consists of 15 residues. Germline values: CDR1 MRHNA, CDR2 SNTAGT. The germline V and J ends were trimmed by 5 bases and 2 bases, with 12 bases remaining between them. Written as DNA, the CDR3 is TGTGCCAGCAGTCGGTGGGCAGATAACACCGGGGAGCTGTTTTTT. Translated, it gives CASSRWADNTGELFF.

The rearrangement uses TRBV6-6 and TRBJ1-2; 9 nucleotides match TRBD1. V was clipped by 5 bases and J by 6 bases; unmatched bases: 7. The CDR3 runs to 14 residues. CDR1 is MNHNY and CDR2 is SVGAGI in the germline V gene (reference sequence). CDR3 sequence reads: CASSHFDRGNGYTF. The DNA of the CDR3 is TGTGCCAGCAGTCACTTCGACAGGGGGAATGGCTACACCTTC.

Worth noting for this clonotype: Since the CDR3 does not end with the conserved phenylalanine or tryptophan, this likely comes from a read error. This rearrangement joins TRBV6-6 to TRBJ1-2; D might be TRBD1 (5 bases). CDR1 and CDR2 from the germline V gene are MNHNY and SVGAGI (reference sequence). The CDR3 runs 15 residues. This chain's CDR3 is CASSHSAGSNYGYTY. The CDR3 coding sequence is TGTGCCAGCAGTCACTCGGCAGGGTCCAACTATGGCTACACCTAC.